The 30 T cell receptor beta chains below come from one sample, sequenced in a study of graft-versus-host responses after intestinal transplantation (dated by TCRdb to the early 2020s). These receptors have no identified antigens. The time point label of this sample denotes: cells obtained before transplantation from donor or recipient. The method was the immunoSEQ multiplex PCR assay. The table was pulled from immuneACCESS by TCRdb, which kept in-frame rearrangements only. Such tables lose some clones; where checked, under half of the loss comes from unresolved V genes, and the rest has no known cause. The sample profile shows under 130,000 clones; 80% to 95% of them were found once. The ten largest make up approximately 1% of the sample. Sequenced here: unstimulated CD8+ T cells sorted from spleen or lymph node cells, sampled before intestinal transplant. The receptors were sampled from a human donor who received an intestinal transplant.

The CDR3 protein is CASSLEAAGVEYNEQFF. CDR3 in DNA: TGTGCCAGCAGCTTAGAGGCGGCGGGAGTTGAGTACAATGAGCAGTTCTTC. J is TRBJ2-1 and V is TRBV13; 7 bases fit TRBD2. The J segment lost 4 bases and the V segment lost 1 base, leaving 10 bases of the junction unmatched. CDR1 and CDR2 from the germline V gene are PRHDT and FYEKMQ (reference sequence). This CDR3 is 17 amino acids long.

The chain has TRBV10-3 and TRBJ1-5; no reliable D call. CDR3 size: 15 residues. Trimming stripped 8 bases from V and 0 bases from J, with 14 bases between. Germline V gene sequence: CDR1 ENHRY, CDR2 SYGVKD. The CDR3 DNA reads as TGTGCCATCGCAAATGACGGAAGTAGCAATCAGCCCCAGCATTTT. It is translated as CAIANDGSSNQPQHF.

The CDR3 DNA reads as TGTGCCATCAGTGAGTCGATAACTGCGGCCAATTCACCCCTCCACTTT. It translates to CAISESITAANSPLHF. The chain couples TRBV10-3 to TRBJ1-6; D is uncertain. Germline values: CDR1 ENHRY, CDR2 SYGVKD. V lost 0 bases to trimming and J lost 7 bases, with 13 bases between them. This CDR3 contains 16 residues.

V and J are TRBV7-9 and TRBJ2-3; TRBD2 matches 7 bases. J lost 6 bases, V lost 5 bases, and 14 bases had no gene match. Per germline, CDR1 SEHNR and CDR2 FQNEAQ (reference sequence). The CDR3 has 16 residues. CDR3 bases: TGTGCCAGCAGCCAGTTAGGGGACTACGACCGGGATACGCAGTATTTT. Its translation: CASSQLGDYDRDTQYF.

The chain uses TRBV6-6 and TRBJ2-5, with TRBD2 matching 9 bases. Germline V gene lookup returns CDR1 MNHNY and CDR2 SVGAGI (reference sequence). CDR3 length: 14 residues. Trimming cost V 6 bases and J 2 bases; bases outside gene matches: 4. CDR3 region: CASRTSGKQETQYF. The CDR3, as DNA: TGTGCCAGCAGGACTAGCGGTAAACAAGAGACCCAGTACTTC.

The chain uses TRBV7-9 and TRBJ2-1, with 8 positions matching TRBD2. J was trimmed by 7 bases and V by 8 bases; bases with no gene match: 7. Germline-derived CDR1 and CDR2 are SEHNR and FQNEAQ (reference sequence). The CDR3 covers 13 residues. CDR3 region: CASRSGGRNEQFF. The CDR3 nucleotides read TGTGCCAGCCGTTCGGGGGGGCGAAATGAGCAGTTCTTC.

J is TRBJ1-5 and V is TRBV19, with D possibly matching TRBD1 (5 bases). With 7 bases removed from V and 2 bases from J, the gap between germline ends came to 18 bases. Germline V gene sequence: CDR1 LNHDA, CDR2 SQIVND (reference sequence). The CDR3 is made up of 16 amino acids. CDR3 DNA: TGTGCCAGTACCAAGTGGGATCTGGGGGGCAATCAGCCCCAGCATTTT. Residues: CASTKWDLGGNQPQHF.

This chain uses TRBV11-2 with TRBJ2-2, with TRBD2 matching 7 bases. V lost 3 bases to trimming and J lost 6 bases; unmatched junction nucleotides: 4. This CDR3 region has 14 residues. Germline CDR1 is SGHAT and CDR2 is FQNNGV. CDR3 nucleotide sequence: TGTGCCAGCAGCTTCCGACTAGCTCCCGGGGAGCTGTTTTTT. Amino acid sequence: CASSFRLAPGELFF.

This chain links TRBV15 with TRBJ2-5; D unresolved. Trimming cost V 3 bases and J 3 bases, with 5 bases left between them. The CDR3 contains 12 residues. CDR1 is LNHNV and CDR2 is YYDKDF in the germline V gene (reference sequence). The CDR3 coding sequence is TGTGCCACCAGCAGTTGGGAAGAGACCCAGTACTTC. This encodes CATSSWEETQYF.

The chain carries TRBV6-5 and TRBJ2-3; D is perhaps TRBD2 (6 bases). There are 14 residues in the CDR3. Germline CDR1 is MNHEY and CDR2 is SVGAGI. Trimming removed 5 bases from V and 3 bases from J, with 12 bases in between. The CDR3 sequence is CASSPRLETDTQYF. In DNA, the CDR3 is TGTGCCAGCAGTCCGAGACTAGAGACAGATACGCAGTATTTT.

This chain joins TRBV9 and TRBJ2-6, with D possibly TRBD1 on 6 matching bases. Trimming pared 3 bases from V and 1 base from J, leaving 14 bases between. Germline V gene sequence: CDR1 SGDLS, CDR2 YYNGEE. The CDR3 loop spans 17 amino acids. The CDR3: CASSDRDVTSGANVLTF. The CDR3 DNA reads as TGTGCCAGCAGCGACAGGGACGTTACGTCTGGGGCCAACGTCCTGACTTTC.

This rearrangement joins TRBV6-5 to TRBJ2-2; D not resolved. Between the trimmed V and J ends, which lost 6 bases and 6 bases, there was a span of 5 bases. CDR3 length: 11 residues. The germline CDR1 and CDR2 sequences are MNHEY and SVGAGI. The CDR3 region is CASSRPGELFF. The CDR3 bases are TGTGCCAGCAGCCGTCCCGGGGAGCTGTTTTTT.

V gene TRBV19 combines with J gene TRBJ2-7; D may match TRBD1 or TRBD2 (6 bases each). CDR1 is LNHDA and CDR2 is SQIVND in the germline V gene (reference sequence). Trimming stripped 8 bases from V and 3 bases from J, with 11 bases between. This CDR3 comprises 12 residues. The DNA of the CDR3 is TGTGCCAGTGCAGGAGGGGGCTACGAGCAGTACTTC. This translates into CASAGGGYEQYF. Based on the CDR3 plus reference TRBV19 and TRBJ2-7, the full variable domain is DGGITQSPKYLFRKEGQNVTLSCEQNLNHDAMYWYRQDPGQGLRLIYYSQIVNDFQKGDIAEGYSVSREKKESFPLTVTSAQKNPTAFYLCASAGGGYEQYFGPGTRLTVT.

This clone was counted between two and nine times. The CDR3: CASSSTGSGDEQYF. The CDR3 coding sequence is TGTGCCAGTAGTAGTACAGGGTCCGGAGACGAGCAGTACTTC. The chain links TRBV19 to TRBJ2-7; D may be TRBD1 (6 bases). V was clipped by 4 bases and J by 5 bases, with 15 bases between them. CDR1 and CDR2 (germline): LNHDA, SQIVND (reference sequence). This CDR3 spans 14 amino acids.

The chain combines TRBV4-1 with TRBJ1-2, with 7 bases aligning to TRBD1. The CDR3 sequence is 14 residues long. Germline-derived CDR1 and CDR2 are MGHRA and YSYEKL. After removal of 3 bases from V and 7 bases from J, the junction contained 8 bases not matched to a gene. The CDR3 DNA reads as TGCGCCAGCAGCCATTCCGGGACAGTTGGTGGCTACACCTTC. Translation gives CASSHSGTVGGYTF.

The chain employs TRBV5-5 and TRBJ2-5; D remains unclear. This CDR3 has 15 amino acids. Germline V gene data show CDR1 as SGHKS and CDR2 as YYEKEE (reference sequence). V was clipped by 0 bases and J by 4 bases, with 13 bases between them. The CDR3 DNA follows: TGTGCCAGCAGCTTGGACTATCTTCTGGGAGAGACCCAGTACTTC. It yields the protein CASSLDYLLGETQYF.

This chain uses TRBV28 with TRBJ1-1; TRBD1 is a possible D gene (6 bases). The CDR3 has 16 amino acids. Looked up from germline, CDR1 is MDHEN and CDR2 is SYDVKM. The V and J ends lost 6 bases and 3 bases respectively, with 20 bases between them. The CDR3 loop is CASRAGGALGYTEAFF. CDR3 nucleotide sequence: TGTGCCAGCAGGGCGGGGGGGGCATTGGGTTACACTGAAGCTTTCTTT.

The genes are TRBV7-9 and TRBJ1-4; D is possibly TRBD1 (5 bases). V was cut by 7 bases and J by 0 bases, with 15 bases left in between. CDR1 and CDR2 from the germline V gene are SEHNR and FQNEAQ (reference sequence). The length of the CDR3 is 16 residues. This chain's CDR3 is CASMGQGAATNEKLFF. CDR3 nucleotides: TGTGCCAGCATGGGGCAGGGCGCGGCAACTAATGAAAAACTGTTTTTT. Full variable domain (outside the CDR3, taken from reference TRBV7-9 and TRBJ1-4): DTGVSQNPRHKITKRGQNVTFRCDPISEHNRLYWYRQTLGQGPEFLTYFQNEAQLEKSRLLSDRFSAERPKGSFSTLEIQRTEQGDSAMYLCASMGQGAATNEKLFFGSGTQLSVL.

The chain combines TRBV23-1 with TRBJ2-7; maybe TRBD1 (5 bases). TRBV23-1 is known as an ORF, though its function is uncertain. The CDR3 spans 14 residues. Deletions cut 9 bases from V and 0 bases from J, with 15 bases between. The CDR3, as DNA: TGCGCCAGTTTAATAGGGGTGAGCTCCTACGAGCAGTACTTC. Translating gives CASLIGVSSYEQYF.

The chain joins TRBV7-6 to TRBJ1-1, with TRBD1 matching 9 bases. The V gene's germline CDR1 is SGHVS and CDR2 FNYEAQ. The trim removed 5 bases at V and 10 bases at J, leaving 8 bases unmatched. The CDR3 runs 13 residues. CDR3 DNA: TGTGCCAGCAGCGAAACAGGGGGCGGGGGAGCTTTCTTT. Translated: CASSETGGGGAFF.

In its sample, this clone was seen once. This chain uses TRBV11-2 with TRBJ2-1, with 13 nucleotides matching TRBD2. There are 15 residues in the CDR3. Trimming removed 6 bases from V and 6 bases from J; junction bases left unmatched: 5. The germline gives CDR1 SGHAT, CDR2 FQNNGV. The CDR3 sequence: CASSYTSGGANEQFF. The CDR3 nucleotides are TGTGCCAGCAGTTACACTAGCGGGGGGGCCAATGAGCAGTTCTTC.

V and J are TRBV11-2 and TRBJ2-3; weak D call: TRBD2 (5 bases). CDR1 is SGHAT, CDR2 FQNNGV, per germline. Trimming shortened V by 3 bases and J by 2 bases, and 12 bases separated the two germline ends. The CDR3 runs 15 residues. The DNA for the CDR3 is TGTGCCAGCAGCTTTGGAGGAGGCAACACAGATACGCAGTATTTT. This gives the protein CASSFGGGNTDTQYF. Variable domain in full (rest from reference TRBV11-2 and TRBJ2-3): EAGVAQSPRYKIIEKRQSVAFWCNPISGHATLYWYQQILGQGPKLLIQFQNNGVVDDSQLPKDRFSAERLKGVDSTLKIQPAKLEDSAVYLCASSFGGGNTDTQYFGPGTRLTVL.

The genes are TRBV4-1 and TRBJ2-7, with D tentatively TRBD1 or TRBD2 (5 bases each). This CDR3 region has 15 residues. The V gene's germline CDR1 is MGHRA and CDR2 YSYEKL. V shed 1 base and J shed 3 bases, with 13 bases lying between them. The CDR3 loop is CASSQVLGTSYEQYF. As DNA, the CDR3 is TGCGCCAGCAGCCAAGTCCTAGGGACCAGCTACGAGCAGTACTTC.

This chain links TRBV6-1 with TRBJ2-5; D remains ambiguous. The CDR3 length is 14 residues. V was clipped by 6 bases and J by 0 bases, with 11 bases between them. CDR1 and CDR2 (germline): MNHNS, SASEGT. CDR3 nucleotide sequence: TGTGCCAGCAGGCCAAATAGAAACCAAGAGACCCAGTACTTC. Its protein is CASRPNRNQETQYF.

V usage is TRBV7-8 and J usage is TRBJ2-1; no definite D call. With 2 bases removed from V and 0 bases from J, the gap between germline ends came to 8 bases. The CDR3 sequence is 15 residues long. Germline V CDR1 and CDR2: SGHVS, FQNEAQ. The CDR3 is CASSLFKSSYNEQFF. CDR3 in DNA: TGTGCCAGCAGCTTATTTAAAAGCTCCTACAATGAGCAGTTCTTC. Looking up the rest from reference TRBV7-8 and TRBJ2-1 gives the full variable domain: GAGVSQSPRYKVAKRGQDVALRCDPISGHVSLFWYQQALGQGPEFLTYFQNEAQLDKSGLPSDRFFAERPEGSVSTLKIQRTQQEDSAVYLCASSLFKSSYNEQFFGPGTRLTVL.

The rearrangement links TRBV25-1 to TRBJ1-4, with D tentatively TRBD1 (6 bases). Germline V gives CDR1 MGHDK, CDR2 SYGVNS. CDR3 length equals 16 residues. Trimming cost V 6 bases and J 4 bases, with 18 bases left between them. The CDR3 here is CASRREGGANNEKLFF. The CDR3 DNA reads TGTGCCAGCAGGCGGGAGGGGGGGGCAAATAATGAAAAACTGTTTTTT.

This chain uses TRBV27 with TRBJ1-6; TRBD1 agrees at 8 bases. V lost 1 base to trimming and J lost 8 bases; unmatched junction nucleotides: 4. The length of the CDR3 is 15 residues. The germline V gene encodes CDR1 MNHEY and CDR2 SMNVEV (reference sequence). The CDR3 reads CASSLLGTGDSPLHF. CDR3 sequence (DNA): TGTGCCAGCAGTTTATTAGGGACAGGCGATTCACCCCTCCACTTT.

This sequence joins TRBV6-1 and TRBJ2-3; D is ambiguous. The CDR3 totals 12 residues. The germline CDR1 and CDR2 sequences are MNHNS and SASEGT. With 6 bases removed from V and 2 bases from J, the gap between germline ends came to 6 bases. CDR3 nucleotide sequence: TGTGCCAGCAGACAACTCACAGATACGCAGTATTTT. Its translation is CASRQLTDTQYF.

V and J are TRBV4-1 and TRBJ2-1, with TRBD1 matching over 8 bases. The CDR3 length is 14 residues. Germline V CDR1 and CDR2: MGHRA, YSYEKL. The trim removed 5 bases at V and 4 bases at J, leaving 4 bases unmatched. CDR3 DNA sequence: TGCGCCAGCAGCTTGGGACAGGAGTACAATGAGCAGTTCTTC. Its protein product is CASSLGQEYNEQFF.

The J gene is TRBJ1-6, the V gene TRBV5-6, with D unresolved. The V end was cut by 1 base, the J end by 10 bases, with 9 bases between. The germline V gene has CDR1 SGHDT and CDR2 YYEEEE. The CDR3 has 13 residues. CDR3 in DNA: TGTGCCAGCAGCTTGTCCGGGCGGTCACCCCTCCACTTT. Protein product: CASSLSGRSPLHF.